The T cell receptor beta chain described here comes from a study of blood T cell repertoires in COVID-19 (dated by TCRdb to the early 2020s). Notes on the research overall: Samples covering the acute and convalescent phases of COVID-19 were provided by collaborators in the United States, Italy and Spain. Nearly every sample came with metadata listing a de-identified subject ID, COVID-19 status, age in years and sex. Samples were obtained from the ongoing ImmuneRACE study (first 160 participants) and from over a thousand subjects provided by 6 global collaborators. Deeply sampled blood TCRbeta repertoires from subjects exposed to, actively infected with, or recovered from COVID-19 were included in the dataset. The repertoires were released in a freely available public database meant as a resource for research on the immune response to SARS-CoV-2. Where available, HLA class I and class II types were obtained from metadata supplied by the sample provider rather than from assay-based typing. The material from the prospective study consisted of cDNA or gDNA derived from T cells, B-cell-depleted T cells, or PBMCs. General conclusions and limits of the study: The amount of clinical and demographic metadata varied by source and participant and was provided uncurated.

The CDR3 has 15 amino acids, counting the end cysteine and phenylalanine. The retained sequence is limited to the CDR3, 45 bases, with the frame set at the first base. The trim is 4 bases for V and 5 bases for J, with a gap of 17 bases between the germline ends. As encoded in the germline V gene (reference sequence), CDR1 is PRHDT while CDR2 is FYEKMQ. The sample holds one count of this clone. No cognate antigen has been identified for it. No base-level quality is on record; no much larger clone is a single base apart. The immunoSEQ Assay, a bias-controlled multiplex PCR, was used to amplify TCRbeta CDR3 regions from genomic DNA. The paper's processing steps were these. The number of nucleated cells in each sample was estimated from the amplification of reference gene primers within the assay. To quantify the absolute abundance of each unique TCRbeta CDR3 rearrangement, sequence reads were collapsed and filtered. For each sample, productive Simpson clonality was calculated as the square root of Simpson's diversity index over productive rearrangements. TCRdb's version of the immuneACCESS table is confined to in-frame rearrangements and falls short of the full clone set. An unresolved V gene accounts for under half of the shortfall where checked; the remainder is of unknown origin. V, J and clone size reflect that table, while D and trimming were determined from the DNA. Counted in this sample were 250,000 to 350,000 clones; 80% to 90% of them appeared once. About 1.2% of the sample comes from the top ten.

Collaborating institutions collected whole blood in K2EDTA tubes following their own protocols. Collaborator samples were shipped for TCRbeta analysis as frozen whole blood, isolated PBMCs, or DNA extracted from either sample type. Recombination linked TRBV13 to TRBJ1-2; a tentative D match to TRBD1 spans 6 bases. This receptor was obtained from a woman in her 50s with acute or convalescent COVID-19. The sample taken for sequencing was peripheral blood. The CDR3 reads CASSSTQGSLYGYTF. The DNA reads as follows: TGTGCCAGCAGCTCAACCCAGGGGAGCCTTTATGGCTACACCTTC. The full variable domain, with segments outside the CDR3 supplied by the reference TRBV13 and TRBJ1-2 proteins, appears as AAGVIQSPRHLIKEKRETATLKCYPIPRHDTVYWYQQGPGQDPQFLISFYEKMQSDKGSIPDRFSAQQFSDYHSELNMSSLELGDSALYFCASSSTQGSLYGYTFGSGTRLTVV.